This T cell receptor beta chain was profiled in a study of cytomegalovirus exposure and HLA in healthy donors. Overall study findings and caveats: Associated with cytomegalovirus, according to the listing, were approximately 160 TCR beta chains. Beyond CMV serostatus, there was no information to go on about immune exposure. In vitro experiments confirmed that a few CMV-associated chains were specific for CMV antigens. Earlier results showed most TCR beta V segments being productive about 87% or about 30% of the time.

The PCR contained 60 Vbeta and 13 Jbeta primers. Here immunoSEQ multiplex PCR was the method, and the copy in TCRdb shows in-frame clones only, minus some. The sample contains roughly 160,000 clones, around four fifths of which appear only once. With regard to this clone: Its antigen is unknown.

This CDR3 has 15 amino acids. Looked up from germline, CDR1 is LNHDA and CDR2 is SQIVND (reference sequence). V shed 4 bases and J 3 bases; nucleotides not matched to a gene: 4. This TCR came from a woman in her forties or fifties in good health and CMV-seronegative. Sample: PBMCs. V gene TRBV19 combines with J gene TRBJ2-1; the match to TRBD2 covers 9 bases. CDR3 sequence reads: CASSSSGGFYNEQFF. DNA of the CDR3: TGTGCCAGTAGTAGTAGCGGGGGATTCTACAATGAGCAGTTCTTC.